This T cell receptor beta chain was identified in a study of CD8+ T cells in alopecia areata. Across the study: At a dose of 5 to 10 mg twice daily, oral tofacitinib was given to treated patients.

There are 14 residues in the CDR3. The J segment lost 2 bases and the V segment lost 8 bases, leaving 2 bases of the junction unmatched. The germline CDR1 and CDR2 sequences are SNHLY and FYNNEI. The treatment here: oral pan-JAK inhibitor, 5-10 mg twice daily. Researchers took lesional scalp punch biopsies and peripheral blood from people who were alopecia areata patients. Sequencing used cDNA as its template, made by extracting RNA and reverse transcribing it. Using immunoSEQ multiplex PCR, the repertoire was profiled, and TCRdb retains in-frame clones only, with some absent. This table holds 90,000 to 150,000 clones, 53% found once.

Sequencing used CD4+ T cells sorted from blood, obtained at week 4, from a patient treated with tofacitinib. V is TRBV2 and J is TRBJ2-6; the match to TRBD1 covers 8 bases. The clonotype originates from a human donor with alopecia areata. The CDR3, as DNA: TGTGCCAGCCGGACAGGGACTGGGGCCAACGTCCTGACTTTC. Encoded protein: CASRTGTGANVLTF.